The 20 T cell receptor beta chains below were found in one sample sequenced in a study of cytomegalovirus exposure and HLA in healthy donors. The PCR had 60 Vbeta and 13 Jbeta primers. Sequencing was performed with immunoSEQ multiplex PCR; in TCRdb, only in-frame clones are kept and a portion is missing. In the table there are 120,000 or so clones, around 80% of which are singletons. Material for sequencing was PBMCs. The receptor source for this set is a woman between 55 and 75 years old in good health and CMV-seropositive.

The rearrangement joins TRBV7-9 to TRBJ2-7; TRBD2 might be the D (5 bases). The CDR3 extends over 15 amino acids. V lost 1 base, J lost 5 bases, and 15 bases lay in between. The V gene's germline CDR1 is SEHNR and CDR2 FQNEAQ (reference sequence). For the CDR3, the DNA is TGTGCCAGCAGCTTAGTAGGTGGGCTAGCACACGAGCAGTACTTC. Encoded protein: CASSLVGGLAHEQYF.

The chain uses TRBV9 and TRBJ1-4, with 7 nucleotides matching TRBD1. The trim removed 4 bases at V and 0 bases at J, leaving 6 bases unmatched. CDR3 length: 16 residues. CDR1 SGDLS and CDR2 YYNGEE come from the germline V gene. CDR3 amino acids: CASSPGQEATNEKLFF. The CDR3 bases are TGTGCCAGCAGCCCAGGACAGGAAGCAACTAATGAAAAACTGTTTTTT.

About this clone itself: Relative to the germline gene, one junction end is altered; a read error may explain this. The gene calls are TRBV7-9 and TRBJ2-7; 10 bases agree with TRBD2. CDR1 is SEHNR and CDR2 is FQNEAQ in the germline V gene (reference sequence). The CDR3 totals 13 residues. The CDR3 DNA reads TGTGCCAGCAGCTTAAGTCAGCGGGAGGGTTTGAACTTC. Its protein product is CASSLSQREGLNF.

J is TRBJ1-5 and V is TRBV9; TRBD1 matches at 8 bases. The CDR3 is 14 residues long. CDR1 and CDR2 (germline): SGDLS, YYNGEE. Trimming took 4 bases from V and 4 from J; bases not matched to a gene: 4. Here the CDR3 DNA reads TGTGCCAGCAGCCGGACAGGGCGGAATCAGCCCCAGCATTTT. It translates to CASSRTGRNQPQHF.

The CDR3 loop reads CASSLGAVTDTQYF. The CDR3 DNA is TGTGCCAGCAGTTTGGGAGCGGTCACAGATACGCAGTATTTT. J is TRBJ2-3 and V is TRBV27, with D possibly matching TRBD2 (5 bases). The CDR3 extends over 14 amino acids. The V gene's germline CDR1 is MNHEY and CDR2 SMNVEV (reference sequence). The germline V and J ends were trimmed by 3 bases and 2 bases, with 9 bases remaining between them.

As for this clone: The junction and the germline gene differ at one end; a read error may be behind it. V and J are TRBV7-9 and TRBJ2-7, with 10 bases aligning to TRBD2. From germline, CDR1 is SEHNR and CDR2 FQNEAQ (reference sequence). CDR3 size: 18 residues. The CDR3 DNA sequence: TGTTCCAGCAGCCGTATATTCCCTAGCGGGAGTCTGAGGGGCGAGCAGTACTTC. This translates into CSSSRIFPSGSLRGEQYF.

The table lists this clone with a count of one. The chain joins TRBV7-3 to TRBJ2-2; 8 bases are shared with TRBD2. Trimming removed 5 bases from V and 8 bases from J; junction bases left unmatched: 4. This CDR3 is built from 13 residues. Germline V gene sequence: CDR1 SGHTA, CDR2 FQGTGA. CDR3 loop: CASSLGLAGELFF. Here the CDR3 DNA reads TGTGCCAGCAGCCTAGGACTAGCTGGGGAGCTGTTTTTT.

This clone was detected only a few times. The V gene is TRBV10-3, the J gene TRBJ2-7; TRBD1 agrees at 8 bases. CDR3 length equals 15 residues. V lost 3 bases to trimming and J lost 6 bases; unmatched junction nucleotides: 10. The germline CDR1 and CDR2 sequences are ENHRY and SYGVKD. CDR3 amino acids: CAISEHDRGAAEQYF. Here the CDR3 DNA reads TGTGCCATCAGTGAACACGACAGGGGAGCGGCCGAGCAGTACTTC.

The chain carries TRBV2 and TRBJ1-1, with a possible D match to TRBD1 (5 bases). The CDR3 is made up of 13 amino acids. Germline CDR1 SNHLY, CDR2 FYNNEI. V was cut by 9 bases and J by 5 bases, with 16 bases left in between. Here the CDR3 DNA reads TGTGCCAGTGGACCCCGGGGGGATACTGAAGCTTTCTTT. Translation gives CASGPRGDTEAFF.

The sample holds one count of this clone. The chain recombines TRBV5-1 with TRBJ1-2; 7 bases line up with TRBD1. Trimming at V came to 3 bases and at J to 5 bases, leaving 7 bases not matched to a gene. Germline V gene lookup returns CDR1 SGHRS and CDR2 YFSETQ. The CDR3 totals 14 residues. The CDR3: CASSSTGVGYGYTF. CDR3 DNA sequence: TGCGCCAGCAGCTCAACAGGGGTCGGGTATGGCTACACCTTC. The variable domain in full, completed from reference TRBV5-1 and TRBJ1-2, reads KAGVTQTPRYLIKTRGQQVTLSCSPISGHRSVSWYQQTPGQGLQFLFEYFSETQRNKGNFPGRFSGRQFSNSRSEMNVSTLELGDSALYLCASSSTGVGYGYTFGSGTRLTVV.

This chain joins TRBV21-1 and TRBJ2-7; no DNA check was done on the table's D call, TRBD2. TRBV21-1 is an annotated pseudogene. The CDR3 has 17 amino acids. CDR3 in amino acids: CASSTAIGLAATYEQYF. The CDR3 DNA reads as TGTGCCAGCAGCACTGCAATAGGACTAGCTGCTACCTACGAGCAGTACTTC.

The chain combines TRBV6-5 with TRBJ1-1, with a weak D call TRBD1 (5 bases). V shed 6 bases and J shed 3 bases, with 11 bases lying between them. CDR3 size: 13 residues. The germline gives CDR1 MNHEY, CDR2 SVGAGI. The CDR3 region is CASRLQGDTEAFF. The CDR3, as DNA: TGTGCCAGCAGACTTCAAGGGGACACTGAAGCTTTCTTT.

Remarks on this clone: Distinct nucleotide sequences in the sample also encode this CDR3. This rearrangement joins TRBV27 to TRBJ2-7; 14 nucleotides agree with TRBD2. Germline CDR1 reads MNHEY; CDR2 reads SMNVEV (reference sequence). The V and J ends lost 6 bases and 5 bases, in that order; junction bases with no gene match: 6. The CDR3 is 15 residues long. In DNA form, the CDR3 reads TGTGCCAGCAGCTTGGGACTAGCGGGAGTCCACGAGCAGTACTTC. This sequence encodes CASSLGLAGVHEQYF.

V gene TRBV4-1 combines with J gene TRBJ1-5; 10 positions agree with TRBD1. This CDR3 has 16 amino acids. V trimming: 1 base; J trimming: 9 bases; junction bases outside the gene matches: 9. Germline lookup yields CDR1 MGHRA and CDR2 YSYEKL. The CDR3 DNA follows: TGCGCCAGCAGCCAAGGGGGGACAGGGGAATTTCGGCCCCAGCATTTT. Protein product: CASSQGGTGEFRPQHF.

CDR3 in amino acids: CASSPRQGEGEAFF. CDR3 nucleotides: TGTGCCAGCAGCCCCAGGCAAGGGGAGGGTGAAGCTTTCTTT. This chain links TRBV9 with TRBJ1-1, with D possibly matching TRBD1 (5 bases). Germline values: CDR1 SGDLS, CDR2 YYNGEE. This CDR3 is built from 14 residues. Trimming left V 4 bases short and J 7 bases short, with 17 bases between.

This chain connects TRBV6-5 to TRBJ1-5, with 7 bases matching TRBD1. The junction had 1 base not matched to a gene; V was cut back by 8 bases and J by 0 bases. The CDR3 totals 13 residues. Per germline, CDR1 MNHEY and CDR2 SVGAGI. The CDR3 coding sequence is TGTGCCAGCGGACAGGTTAGCAATCAGCCCCAGCATTTT. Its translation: CASGQVSNQPQHF.

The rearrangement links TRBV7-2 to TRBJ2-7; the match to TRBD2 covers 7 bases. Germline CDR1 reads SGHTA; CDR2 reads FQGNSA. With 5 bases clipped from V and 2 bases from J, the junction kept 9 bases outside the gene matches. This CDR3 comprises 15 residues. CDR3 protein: CASSVRDYSTYEQYF. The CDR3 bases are TGTGCCAGCAGCGTCCGGGACTACTCTACCTACGAGCAGTACTTC.

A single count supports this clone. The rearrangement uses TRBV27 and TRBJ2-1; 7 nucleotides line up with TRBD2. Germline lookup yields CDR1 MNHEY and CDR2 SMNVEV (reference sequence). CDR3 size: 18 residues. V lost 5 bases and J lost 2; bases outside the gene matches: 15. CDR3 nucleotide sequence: TGTGCCAGCAGTCCTATTCGGCCGGGCGGGAGCCCCTACAATGAGCAGTTCTTC. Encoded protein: CASSPIRPGGSPYNEQFF.

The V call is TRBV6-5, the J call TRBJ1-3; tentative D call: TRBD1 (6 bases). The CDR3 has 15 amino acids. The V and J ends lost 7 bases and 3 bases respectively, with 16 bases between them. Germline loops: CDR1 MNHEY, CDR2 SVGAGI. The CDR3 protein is CASMMAGAGGNTIYF. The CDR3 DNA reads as TGTGCCAGCATGATGGCGGGGGCAGGTGGAAACACCATATATTTT.

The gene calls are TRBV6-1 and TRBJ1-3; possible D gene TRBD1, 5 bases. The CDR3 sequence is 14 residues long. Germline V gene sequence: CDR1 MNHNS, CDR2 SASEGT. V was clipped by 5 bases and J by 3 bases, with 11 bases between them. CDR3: CASSSARDGNTIYF. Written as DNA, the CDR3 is TGTGCCAGCAGTTCGGCCAGGGATGGAAACACCATATATTTT.